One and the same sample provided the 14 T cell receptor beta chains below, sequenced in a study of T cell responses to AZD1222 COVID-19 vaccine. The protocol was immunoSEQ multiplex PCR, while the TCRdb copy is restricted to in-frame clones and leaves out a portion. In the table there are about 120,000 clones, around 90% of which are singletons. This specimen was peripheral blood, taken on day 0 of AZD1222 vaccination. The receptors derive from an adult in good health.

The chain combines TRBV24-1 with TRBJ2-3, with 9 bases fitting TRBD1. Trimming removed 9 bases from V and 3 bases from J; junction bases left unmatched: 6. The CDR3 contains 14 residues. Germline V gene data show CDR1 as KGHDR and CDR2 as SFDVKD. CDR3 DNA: TGTGCCACCTCCATAGGGACAGGGACAGATACGCAGTATTTT. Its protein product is CATSIGTGTDTQYF.

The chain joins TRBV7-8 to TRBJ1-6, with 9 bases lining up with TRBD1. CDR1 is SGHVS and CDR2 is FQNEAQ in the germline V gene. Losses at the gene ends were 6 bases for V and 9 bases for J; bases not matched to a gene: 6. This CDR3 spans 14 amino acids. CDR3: CASRGTGLGSPLHF. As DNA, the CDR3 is TGTGCCAGCAGGGGGACAGGGTTGGGTTCACCCCTCCACTTT.

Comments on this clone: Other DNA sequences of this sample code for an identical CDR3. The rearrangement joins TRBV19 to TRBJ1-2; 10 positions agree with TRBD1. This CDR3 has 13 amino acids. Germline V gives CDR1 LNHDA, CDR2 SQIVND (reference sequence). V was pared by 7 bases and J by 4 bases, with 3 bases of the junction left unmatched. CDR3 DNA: TGTGCCAGTATTCGGACAGGGGGCTATGGCTACACCTTC. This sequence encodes CASIRTGGYGYTF. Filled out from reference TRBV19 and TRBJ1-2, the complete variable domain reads DGGITQSPKYLFRKEGQNVTLSCEQNLNHDAMYWYRQDPGQGLRLIYYSQIVNDFQKGDIAEGYSVSREKKESFPLTVTSAQKNPTAFYLCASIRTGGYGYTFGSGTRLTVV.

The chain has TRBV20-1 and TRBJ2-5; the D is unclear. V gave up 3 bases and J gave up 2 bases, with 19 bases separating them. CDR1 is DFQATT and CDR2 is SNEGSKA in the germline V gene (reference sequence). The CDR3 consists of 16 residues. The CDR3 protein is CSASFSRRRIQETQYF. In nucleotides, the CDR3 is TGCAGTGCTAGTTTCTCCCGTCGGCGGATACAAGAGACCCAGTACTTC.

Here the CDR3 reads CASSVLSGRAADTQYF. For the CDR3, the DNA is TGTGCCAGCAGCGTATTAAGCGGGAGGGCCGCAGATACGCAGTATTTT. The V call is TRBV9, the J call TRBJ2-3; 10 bases align to TRBD2. The V gene end was trimmed by 1 base and the J gene end by 4 bases; junction bases not matched to a gene: 6. The CDR3 length is 16 residues. The germline V gene has CDR1 SGDLS and CDR2 YYNGEE.

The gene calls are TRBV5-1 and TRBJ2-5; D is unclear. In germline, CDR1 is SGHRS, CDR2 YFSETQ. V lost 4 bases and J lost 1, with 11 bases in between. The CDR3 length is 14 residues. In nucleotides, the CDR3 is TGCGCCAGCAGCCAAACGGGCAGCCAAGAGACCCAGTACTTC. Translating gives CASSQTGSQETQYF.

CDR3 coding DNA: TGTGCCAGCAGCTCAGGACGCCGGGAGGGCTACACCTTC. This gives the protein CASSSGRREGYTF. The rearrangement links TRBV11-2 to TRBJ1-2; D is ambiguous. Trimming removed 4 bases from V and 8 bases from J, with 14 bases in between. This CDR3 contains 13 residues. Germline V gene sequence: CDR1 SGHAT, CDR2 FQNNGV.

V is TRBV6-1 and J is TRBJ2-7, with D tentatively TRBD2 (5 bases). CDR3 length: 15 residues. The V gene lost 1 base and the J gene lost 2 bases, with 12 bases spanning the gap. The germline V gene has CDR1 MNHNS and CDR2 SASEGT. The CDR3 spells CASSEEAGSTYEQYF. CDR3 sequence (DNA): TGTGCCAGCAGTGAAGAGGCGGGCTCTACCTACGAGCAGTACTTC.

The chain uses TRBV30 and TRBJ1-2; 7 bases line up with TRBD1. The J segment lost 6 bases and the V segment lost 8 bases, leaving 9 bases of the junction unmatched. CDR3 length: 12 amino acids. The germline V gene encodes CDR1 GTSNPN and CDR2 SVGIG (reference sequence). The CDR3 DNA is TGTGCCGGCCCCCGGGACAGTAATGGCTACACCTTC. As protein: CAGPRDSNGYTF.

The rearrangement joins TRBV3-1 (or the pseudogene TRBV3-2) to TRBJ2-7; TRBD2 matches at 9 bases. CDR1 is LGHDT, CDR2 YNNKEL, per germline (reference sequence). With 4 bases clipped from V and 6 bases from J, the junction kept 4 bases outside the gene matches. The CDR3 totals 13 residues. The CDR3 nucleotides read TGTGCCAGCAGCCCGAGCGGGAGGAGCGAGCAGTACTTC. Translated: CASSPSGRSEQYF.

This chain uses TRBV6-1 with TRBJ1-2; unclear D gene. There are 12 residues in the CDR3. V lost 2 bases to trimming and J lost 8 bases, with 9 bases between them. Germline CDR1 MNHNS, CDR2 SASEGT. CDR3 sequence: CASSEPDLGYTF. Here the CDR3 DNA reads TGTGCCAGCAGTGAACCGGACCTCGGCTACACCTTC.

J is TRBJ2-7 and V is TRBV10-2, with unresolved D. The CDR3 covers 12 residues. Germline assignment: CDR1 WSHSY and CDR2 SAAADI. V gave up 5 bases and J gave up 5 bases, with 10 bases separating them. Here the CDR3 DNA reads TGCGCCAGCAGTCTGATCCTGAACGAGCAGTACTTC. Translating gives CASSLILNEQYF.

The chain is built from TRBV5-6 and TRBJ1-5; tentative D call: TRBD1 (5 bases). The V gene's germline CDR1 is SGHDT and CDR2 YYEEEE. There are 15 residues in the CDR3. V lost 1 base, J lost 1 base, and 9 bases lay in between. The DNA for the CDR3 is TGTGCCAGCAGCTTGCAGGGTTTGAGCAATCAGCCCCAGCATTTT. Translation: CASSLQGLSNQPQHF.

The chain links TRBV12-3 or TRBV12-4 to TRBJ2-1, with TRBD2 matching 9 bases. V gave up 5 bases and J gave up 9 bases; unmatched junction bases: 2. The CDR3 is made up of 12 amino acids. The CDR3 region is CASSAGGPEQFF. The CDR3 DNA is TGTGCCAGCAGTGCGGGGGGGCCTGAGCAGTTCTTC.